One sample yielded the 13 T cell receptor beta chains listed below, sequenced in a study of blood T cell repertoires in COVID-19. TCRdb's table, derived via immunoSEQ multiplex PCR, lists solely in-frame clones and lacks some. The sample includes 250,000 to 300,000 clones, around 86% of them seen just once. Specimen: peripheral blood. The origin of the receptors is a woman aged 60 to 75 with active or convalescent COVID-19.

The chain has TRBV6-1 and TRBJ2-5, with TRBD1 matching 8 bases. The CDR3 covers 15 residues. The J segment lost 5 bases and the V segment lost 1 base, leaving 6 bases of the junction unmatched. From germline, CDR1 is MNHNS and CDR2 SASEGT. CDR3 amino acids: CASSEEDRVRETQYF. For the CDR3, the DNA is TGTGCCAGCAGTGAAGAGGACAGGGTTCGTGAGACCCAGTACTTC.

This clone was seen a few times. The rearrangement links TRBV19 to TRBJ2-7; TRBD1 aligns across 7 bases. CDR3 length: 13 amino acids. The germline V gene has CDR1 LNHDA and CDR2 SQIVND (reference sequence). The V gene end was trimmed by 6 bases and the J gene end by 3 bases; junction bases not matched to a gene: 5. The CDR3 region is CASSTGVGYEQYF. CDR3 bases: TGTGCCAGTAGCACAGGGGTCGGCTACGAGCAGTACTTC.

This clone has just a few counts. Other DNA sequences within the sample encode an identical CDR3. The genes are TRBV20-1 and TRBJ1-2; D call uncertain. Trimming removed 3 bases from V and 4 bases from J, with 6 bases in between. Germline-derived CDR1 and CDR2 are DFQATT and SNEGSKA (reference sequence). This CDR3 contains 11 residues. The CDR3 is CSASLSYGYTF. CDR3 in DNA: TGCAGTGCTAGCCTCAGCTATGGCTACACCTTC.

This chain joins TRBV5-1 and TRBJ2-5; 16 nucleotides align to TRBD2. The trim removed 4 bases at V and 3 bases at J, leaving 6 bases unmatched. This CDR3 is 17 amino acids long. CDR1 and CDR2 from the germline V gene are SGHRS and YFSETQ. DNA of the CDR3: TGCGCCAGCAGCAGGGGACTAGCGGGGGGGCCAGAAGAGACCCAGTACTTC. Protein sequence: CASSRGLAGGPEETQYF. Supplemented by reference TRBV5-1 and TRBJ2-5, the full variable domain reads KAGVTQTPRYLIKTRGQQVTLSCSPISGHRSVSWYQQTPGQGLQFLFEYFSETQRNKGNFPGRFSGRQFSNSRSEMNVSTLELGDSALYLCASSRGLAGGPEETQYFGPGTRLLVL.

J is TRBJ1-2 and V is TRBV9; 9 bases are a match to TRBD1. V gave up 3 bases and J gave up 8 bases; unmatched junction bases: 8. The germline gives CDR1 SGDLS, CDR2 YYNGEE. The CDR3 contains 14 residues. The CDR3, as DNA: TGTGCCAGCAGCGAAGGGACAGGGCGATTGGGCTACACCTTC. Its translation is CASSEGTGRLGYTF.

This clone occurred once. V usage is TRBV7-3 and J usage is TRBJ2-6, with D perhaps TRBD1 (6 bases). The V and J ends lost 4 bases and 3 bases respectively, with 10 bases between them. The CDR3 extends over 15 amino acids. The germline gives CDR1 SGHTA, CDR2 FQGTGA. The CDR3 sequence: CASSSTGSGANVLTF. CDR3 DNA sequence: TGTGCCAGCAGCTCCACAGGGAGTGGGGCCAACGTCCTGACTTTC.

V is TRBV6-5 and J is TRBJ2-3; 7 nucleotides line up with TRBD1. After removal of 7 bases from V and 1 base from J, the junction contained 5 bases not matched to a gene. The CDR3 is 14 residues long. Germline-derived CDR1 and CDR2 are MNHEY and SVGAGI. CDR3 sequence reads: CASNTQGRTDTQYF. The CDR3 DNA follows: TGTGCCAGCAATACACAGGGGCGCACAGATACGCAGTATTTT.

This chain connects TRBV19 to TRBJ2-1; TRBD2 matches at 11 bases. Germline CDR1 and CDR2: LNHDA and SQIVND (reference sequence). This CDR3 contains 19 residues. Trimming removed 4 bases from V and 0 bases from J; junction bases left unmatched: 11. CDR3 loop: CASSKKGTSGASSYNEQFF. CDR3 bases: TGTGCCAGTAGTAAGAAAGGGACTAGCGGTGCAAGCTCCTACAATGAGCAGTTCTTC. The full variable domain, its missing parts supplied by reference TRBV19 and TRBJ2-1, is DGGITQSPKYLFRKEGQNVTLSCEQNLNHDAMYWYRQDPGQGLRLIYYSQIVNDFQKGDIAEGYSVSREKKESFPLTVTSAQKNPTAFYLCASSKKGTSGASSYNEQFFGPGTRLTVL.

The genes are TRBV19 and TRBJ1-3; TRBD1 might be the D (5 bases). CDR3 length: 14 amino acids. The germline V gene encodes CDR1 LNHDA and CDR2 SQIVND (reference sequence). V dropped 8 bases and J dropped 2 bases, with 13 bases sitting between them. Here the CDR3 DNA reads TGTGCCAGTGTCGGTTCGGGGGCTGGAAACACCATATATTTT. Amino acid sequence: CASVGSGAGNTIYF.

A few counts support this clone. The chain has TRBV10-1 and TRBJ2-3, with D tentatively TRBD2 (6 bases). Trimming cost V 0 bases and J 3 bases, with 10 bases left between them. Germline CDR1 reads WNHNN; CDR2 reads SYGVQD (reference sequence). The CDR3 consists of 15 residues. The CDR3 here is CASSESIGGTDTQYF. For the CDR3, the DNA is TGCGCCAGCAGTGAGTCGATCGGGGGAACAGATACGCAGTATTTT.

The J gene is TRBJ1-2, the V gene TRBV30; the match to TRBD1 covers 8 bases. The J segment lost 4 bases and the V segment lost 4 bases, leaving 2 bases of the junction unmatched. Germline CDR1 GTSNPN, CDR2 SVGIG (reference sequence). This CDR3 is 12 amino acids long. Here the CDR3 reads CAWTTGAYGYTF. In DNA, the CDR3 is TGTGCCTGGACGACAGGGGCCTATGGCTACACCTTC.

This chain connects TRBV11-2 to TRBJ1-1; 7 nucleotides agree with TRBD1. J was trimmed by 8 bases and V by 4 bases; bases with no gene match: 13. In germline, CDR1 is SGHAT, CDR2 FQNNGV. There are 15 residues in the CDR3. The CDR3 DNA sequence: TGTGCCAGCAGCTCGAAGTGGGGGCGCAGGGGGGAAGCTTTCTTT. Its translation is CASSSKWGRRGEAFF.

This clone was detected once. This sequence joins TRBV2 and TRBJ1-2; D unresolved. The V end was cut by 6 bases, the J end by 5 bases, with 31 bases between. Germline CDR1 reads SNHLY; CDR2 reads FYNNEI. This CDR3 comprises 19 residues. The CDR3 reads CASRATSNAPGKAWYGYTF. The DNA for the CDR3 is TGTGCCAGCAGAGCCACATCAAATGCCCCCGGGAAGGCTTGGTATGGCTACACCTTC.